The 2 T cell receptor beta chains in this list originate from one sample, sequenced in a study of blood T cell repertoires in COVID-19. The data were produced by immunoSEQ multiplex PCR, yet TCRdb's version contains in-frame clones alone and is incomplete. The table has tens of thousands of clones, roughly 85% seen once. The sequencing input was peripheral blood. The receptors come from a human donor in a cohort sampled during active COVID-19.

The V call is TRBV11-3, the J call TRBJ2-4; 7 nucleotides match TRBD1. V shed 7 bases and J 3 bases; nucleotides not matched to a gene: 15. Germline V CDR1 and CDR2: SGHNT, YENEEA. This CDR3 contains 17 residues. The CDR3 loop reads CASTLVGTALDKNIQYF. CDR3 nucleotide sequence: TGTGCCAGCACCCTCGTCGGGACAGCTCTCGACAAAAACATTCAGTACTTC. The complete variable domain, with remaining parts taken from reference TRBV11-3 and TRBJ2-4, reads EAGVVQSPRYKIIEKKQPVAFWCNPISGHNTLYWYLQNLGQGPELLIRYENEEAVDDSQLPKDRFSAERLKGVDSTLKIQPAELGDSAVYLCASTLVGTALDKNIQYFGAGTRLSVL.

V gene TRBV29-1 combines with J gene TRBJ2-4; D perhaps matches TRBD2 (5 bases). The V end lost 1 base, the J end lost 9 bases, and 13 bases lay between the germline ends. The CDR3 has 13 residues. Germline CDR1 and CDR2: SQVTM and ANQGSEA. The CDR3 region has the DNA TGCAGCGTTGAAGTGGACTCTCGCCCCATTCAGTACTTC. It specifies CSVEVDSRPIQYF. The variable domain in full, with the rest retrieved from reference TRBV29-1 and TRBJ2-4, is SAVISQKPSRDICQRGTSLTIQCQVDSQVTMMFWYRQQPGQSLTLIATANQGSEATYESGFVIDKFPISRPNLTFSTLTVSNMSPEDSSIYLCSVEVDSRPIQYFGAGTRLSVL.